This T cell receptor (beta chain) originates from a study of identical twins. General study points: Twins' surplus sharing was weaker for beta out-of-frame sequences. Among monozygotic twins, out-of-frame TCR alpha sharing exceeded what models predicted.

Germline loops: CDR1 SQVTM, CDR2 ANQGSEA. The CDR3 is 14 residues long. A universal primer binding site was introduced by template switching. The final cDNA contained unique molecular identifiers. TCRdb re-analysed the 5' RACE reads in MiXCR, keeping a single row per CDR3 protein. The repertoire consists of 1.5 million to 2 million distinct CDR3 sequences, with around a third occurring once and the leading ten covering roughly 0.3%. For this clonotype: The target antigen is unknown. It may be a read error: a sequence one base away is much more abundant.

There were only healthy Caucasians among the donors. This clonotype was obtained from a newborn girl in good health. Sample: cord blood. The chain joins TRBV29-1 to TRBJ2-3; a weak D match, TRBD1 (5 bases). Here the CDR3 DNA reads TGCAGCGTTGTAGGGCTAGAGTCCACAGGTACGCAGTATTTT. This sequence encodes CSVVGLESTGTQYF.